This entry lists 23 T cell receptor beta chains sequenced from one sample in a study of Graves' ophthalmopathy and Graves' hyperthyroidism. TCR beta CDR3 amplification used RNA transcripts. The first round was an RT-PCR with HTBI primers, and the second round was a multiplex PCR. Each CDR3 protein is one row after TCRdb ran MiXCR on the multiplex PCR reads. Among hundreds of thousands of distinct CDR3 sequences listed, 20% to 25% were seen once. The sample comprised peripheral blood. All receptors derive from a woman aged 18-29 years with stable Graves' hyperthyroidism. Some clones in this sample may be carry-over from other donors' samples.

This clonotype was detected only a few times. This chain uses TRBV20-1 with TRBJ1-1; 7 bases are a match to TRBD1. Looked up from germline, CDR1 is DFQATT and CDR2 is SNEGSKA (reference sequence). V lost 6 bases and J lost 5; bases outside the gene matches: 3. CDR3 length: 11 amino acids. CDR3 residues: CSAGGGTEAFF. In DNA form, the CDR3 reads TGCAGTGCAGGGGGCGGTACTGAAGCTTTCTTT.

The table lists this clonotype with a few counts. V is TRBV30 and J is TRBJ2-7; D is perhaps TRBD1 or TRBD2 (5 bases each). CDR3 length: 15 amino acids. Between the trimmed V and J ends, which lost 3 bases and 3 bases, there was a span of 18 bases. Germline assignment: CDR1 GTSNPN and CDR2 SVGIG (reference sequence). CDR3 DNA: TGTGCCTGGAGGAACGGACGGGGCATGTTCTACGAGCAGTACTTC. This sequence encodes CAWRNGRGMFYEQYF. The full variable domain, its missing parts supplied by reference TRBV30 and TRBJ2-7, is SQTIHQWPATLVQPVGSPLSLECTVEGTSNPNLYWYRQAAGRGLQLLFYSVGIGQISSEVPQNLSASRPQDRQFILSSKKLLLSDSGFYLCAWRNGRGMFYEQYFGPGTRLTVT.

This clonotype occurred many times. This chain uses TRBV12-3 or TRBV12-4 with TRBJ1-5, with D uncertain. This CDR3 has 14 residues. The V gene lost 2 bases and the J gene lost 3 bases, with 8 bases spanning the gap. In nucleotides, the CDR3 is TGTGCCAGCAGTTTAAAGGCGGCCAATCAGCCCCAGCATTTT. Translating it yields CASSLKAANQPQHF.

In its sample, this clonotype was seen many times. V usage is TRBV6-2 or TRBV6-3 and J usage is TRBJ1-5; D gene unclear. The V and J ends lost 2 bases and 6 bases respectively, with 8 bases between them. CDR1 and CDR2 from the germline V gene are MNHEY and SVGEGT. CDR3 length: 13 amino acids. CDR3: CASSYTAFQPQHF. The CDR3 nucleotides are TGTGCCAGCAGTTACACAGCGTTTCAGCCCCAGCATTTT.

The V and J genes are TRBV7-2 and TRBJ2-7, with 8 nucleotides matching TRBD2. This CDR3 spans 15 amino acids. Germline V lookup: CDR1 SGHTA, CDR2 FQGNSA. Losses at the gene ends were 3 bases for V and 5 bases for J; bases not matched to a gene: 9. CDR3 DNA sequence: TGTGCCAGCAGCTTCGGACTAGCCTTCATCGACGAGCAGTACTTC. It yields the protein CASSFGLAFIDEQYF.

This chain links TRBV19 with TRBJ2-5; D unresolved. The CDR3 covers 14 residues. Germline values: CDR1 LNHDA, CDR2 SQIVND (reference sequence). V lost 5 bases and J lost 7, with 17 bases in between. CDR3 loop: CASSSDPAASTQYF. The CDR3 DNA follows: TGTGCCAGTAGTTCAGACCCCGCCGCTTCGACCCAGTACTTC.

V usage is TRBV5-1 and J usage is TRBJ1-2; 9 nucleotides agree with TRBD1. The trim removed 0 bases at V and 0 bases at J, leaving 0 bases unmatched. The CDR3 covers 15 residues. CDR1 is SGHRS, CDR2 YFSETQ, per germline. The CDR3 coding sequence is TGCGCCAGCAGCTTGGGGGACAGGGCTAACTATGGCTACACCTTC. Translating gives CASSLGDRANYGYTF.

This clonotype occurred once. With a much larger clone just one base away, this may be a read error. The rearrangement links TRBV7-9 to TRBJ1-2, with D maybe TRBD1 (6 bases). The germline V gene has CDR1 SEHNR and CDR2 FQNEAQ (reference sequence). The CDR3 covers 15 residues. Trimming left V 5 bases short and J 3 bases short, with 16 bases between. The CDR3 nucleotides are TGTGCCAGCAGCACGACCCGGACAGCTGACTATGGCTACACCTTC. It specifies CASSTTRTADYGYTF.

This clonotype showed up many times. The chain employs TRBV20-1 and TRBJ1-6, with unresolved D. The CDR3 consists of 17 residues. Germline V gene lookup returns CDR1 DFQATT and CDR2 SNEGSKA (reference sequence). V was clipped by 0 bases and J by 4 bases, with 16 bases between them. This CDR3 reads CSARDPTIGVYNSPLHF. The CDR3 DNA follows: TGCAGTGCTAGAGATCCTACAATTGGGGTTTATAATTCACCCCTCCACTTT.

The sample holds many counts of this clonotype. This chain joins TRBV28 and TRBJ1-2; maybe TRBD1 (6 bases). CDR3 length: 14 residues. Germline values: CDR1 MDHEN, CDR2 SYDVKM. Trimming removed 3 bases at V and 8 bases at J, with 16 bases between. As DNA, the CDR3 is TGTGCCAGCAGTTTCTTACAGGGTACGGGCGGCTACACCTTC. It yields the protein CASSFLQGTGGYTF.

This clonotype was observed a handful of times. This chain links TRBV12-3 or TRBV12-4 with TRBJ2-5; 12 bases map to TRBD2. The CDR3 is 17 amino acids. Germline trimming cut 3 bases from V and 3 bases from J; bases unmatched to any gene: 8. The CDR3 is CASSFDLLAGGEETQYF. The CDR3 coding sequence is TGTGCCAGCAGTTTTGATTTACTAGCGGGGGGCGAAGAGACCCAGTACTTC.

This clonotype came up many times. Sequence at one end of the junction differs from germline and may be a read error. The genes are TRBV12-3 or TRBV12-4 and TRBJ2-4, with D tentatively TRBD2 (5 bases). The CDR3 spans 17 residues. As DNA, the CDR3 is TGTGCCAGCAGTTTAAGATCGGGGTTTGGAGCCAAAAACATTAAGTACTTC. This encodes CASSLRSGFGAKNIKYF.

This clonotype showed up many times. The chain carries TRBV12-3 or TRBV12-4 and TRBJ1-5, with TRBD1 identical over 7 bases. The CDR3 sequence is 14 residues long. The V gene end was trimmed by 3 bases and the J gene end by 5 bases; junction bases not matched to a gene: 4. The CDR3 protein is CASSFLDRDQPQHF. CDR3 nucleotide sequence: TGTGCCAGCAGTTTTTTAGACAGGGATCAGCCCCAGCATTTT.

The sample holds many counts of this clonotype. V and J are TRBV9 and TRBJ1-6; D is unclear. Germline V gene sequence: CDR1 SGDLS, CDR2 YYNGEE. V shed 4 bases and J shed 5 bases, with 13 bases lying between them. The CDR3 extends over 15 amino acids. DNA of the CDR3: TGTGCCAGCAGCCTCCGAGCAGCAGATAATTCACCCCTCCACTTT. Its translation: CASSLRAADNSPLHF.

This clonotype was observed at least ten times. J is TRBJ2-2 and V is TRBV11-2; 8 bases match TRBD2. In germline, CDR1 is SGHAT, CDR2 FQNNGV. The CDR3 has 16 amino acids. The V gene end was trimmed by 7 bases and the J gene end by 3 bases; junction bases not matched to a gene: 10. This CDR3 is CASTVRSGGHTGELFF. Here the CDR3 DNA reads TGTGCCAGCACCGTCAGGAGCGGGGGTCACACCGGGGAGCTGTTTTTT.

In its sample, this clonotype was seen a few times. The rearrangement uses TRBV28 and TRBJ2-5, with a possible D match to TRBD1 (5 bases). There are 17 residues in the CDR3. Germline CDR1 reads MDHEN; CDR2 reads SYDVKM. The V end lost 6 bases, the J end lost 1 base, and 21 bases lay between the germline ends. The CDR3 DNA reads TGTGCCAGCAGCCACTATAGGGGTAGACAGCCCCAAGAGACCCAGTACTTC. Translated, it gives CASSHYRGRQPQETQYF. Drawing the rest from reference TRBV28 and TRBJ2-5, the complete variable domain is DVKVTQSSRYLVKRTGEKVFLECVQDMDHENMFWYRQDPGLGLRLIYFSYDVKMKEKGDIPEGYSVSREKKERFSLILESASTNQTSMYLCASSHYRGRQPQETQYFGPGTRLLVL.

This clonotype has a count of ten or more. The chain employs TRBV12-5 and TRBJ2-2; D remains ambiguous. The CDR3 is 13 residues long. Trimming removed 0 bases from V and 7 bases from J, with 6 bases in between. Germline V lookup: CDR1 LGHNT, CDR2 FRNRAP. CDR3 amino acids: CASGLVPGGELFF. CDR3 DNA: TGTGCTAGTGGTTTGGTACCAGGCGGGGAGCTGTTTTTT. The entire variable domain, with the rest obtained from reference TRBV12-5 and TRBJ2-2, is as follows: DARVTQTPRHKVTEMGQEVTMRCQPILGHNTVFWYRQTMMQGLELLAYFRNRAPLDDSGMPKDRFSAEMPDATLATLKIQPSEPRDSAVYFCASGLVPGGELFFGEGSRLTVL.

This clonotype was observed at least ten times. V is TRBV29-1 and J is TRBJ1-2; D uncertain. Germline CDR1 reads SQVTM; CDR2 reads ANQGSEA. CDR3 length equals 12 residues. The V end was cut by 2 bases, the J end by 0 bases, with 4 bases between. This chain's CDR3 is CSVETTNYGYTF. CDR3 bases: TGCAGCGTTGAAACCACTAACTATGGCTACACCTTC.

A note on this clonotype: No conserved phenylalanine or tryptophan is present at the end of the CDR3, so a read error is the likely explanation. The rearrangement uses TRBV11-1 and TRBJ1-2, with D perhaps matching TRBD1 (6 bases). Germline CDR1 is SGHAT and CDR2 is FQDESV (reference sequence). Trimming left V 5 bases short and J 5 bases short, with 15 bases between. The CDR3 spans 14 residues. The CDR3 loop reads CASSPRQAGYGYTL. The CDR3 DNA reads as TGTGCCAGCAGCCCTAGACAGGCGGGATATGGCTACACCCTC.

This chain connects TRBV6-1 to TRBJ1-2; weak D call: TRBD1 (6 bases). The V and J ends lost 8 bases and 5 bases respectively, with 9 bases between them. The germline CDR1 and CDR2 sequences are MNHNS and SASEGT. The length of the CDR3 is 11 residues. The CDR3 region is CASGDIYGYTF. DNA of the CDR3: TGTGCCAGCGGGGACATTTATGGCTACACCTTC.

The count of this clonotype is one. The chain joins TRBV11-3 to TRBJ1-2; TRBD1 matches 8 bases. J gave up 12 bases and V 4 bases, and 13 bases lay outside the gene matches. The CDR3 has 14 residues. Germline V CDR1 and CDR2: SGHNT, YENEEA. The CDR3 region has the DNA TGTGCCAGCAGCTATAATTCCCGACAGGGGATAAACACCTTC. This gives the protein CASSYNSRQGINTF.

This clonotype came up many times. The DNA of the CDR3 is TGTGCCAGCAGGCAGTTCCATAATTCACCCCTCCACTTT. Its translation is CASRQFHNSPLHF. This chain connects TRBV27 to TRBJ1-6, with D unresolved. CDR1 and CDR2 from the germline V gene are MNHEY and SMNVEV (reference sequence). The V and J ends lost 6 bases and 5 bases respectively, with 8 bases between them. The CDR3 totals 13 residues.

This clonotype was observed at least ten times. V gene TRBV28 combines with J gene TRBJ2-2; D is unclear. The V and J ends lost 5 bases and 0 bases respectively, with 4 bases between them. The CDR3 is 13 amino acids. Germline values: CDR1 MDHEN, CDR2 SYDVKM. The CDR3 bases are TGTGCCAGCAGTCTCCCGAACACCGGGGAGCTGTTTTTT. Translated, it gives CASSLPNTGELFF.